The rows below give T cell receptor beta chains drawn from one sample of a study of cytomegalovirus exposure and HLA in healthy donors. Some clones are missing from TCRdb's copy, which holds only in-frame ones; the method was immunoSEQ multiplex PCR. The table shows some 120,000 clones, with roughly 89% occurring only once. The sample was PBMCs. These TCRs come from a woman younger than 35 in good health and CMV-seronegative. Both conserved end residues are part of each CDR3. The D gene is left open where the match is weak. Clone size appears in some rows only: once, few, many, or a class for an expanded clone.

V,J,D,size,CDR3,DNA
TRBV6-6,TRBJ2-7,TRBD2,NA,CASREGTSGGYEQYF,TGTGCCAGCAGGGAAGGGACTAGCGGGGGCTACGAGCAGTACTTC
TRBV7-3,TRBJ1-3,TRBD1,NA,CAPSQDRVTQGGNTIYF,TGTGCCCCTAGCCAGGACAGGGTCACCCAAGGAGGAAACACCATATATTTT
TRBV4-1,TRBJ2-3,TRBD2,NA,CASSQEPSGFSNTQYF,TGCGCCAGCAGCCAAGAGCCTAGCGGCTTCTCGAATACGCAGTATTTT
TRBV7-2,TRBJ2-7,TRBD2,NA,CASSAYGASGMNEQYF,TGTGCCAGCAGCGCCTATGGGGCTAGCGGGATGAACGAGCAGTACTTC
TRBV9,TRBJ2-7,NA,few,CASSVGAASSYEQYF,TGTGCCAGCAGCGTAGGTGCTGCCAGCTCCTACGAGCAGTACTTC
TRBV28,TRBJ1-2,TRBD1,NA,CASSLPGGLNYGYTF,TGTGCCAGCAGTCTCCCAGGGGGGCTTAACTATGGCTACACCTTC
TRBV11-1,TRBJ2-1,TRBD2,few,CASSEGLAGGQLTNEQFF,TGTGCCAGCAGCGAGGGGCTAGCGGGGGGGCAACTTACAAATGAGCAGTTCTTC
TRBV2,TRBJ1-3,TRBD1,few,CASSVDRVAGNTIYF,TGTGCCAGCAGTGTTGACAGGGTAGCTGGAAACACCATATATTTT
TRBV7-8,TRBJ2-7,TRBD1,NA,CASSTPRQGPSTYEQYF,TGTGCCAGCAGCACTCCACGACAGGGCCCTTCGACCTACGAGCAGTACTTC
TRBV7-3,TRBJ1-1,NA,NA,CASSLIAGHAEAFF,TGTGCCAGCAGCTTAATTGCAGGGCACGCTGAAGCTTTCTTT
TRBV5-4,TRBJ2-1,NA,once,CASSPDTNEQFF,TGTGCCAGCAGCCCTGACACCAATGAGCAGTTCTTC
TRBV5-4,TRBJ1-1,NA,NA,CASSLRREGNTEAFF,TGTGCCAGCAGCTTGAGACGGGAGGGAAACACTGAAGCTTTCTTT
TRBV27,TRBJ2-3,TRBD1,NA,CASSFGQGKFDTQYF,TGTGCCAGCAGTTTCGGACAGGGGAAGTTTGACACGCAGTATTTT
TRBV4-3,TRBJ2-5,NA,NA,CASSQDTQGETQYF,TGCGCCAGCAGCCAAGATACACAGGGAGAGACCCAGTACTTC
TRBV5-1,TRBJ1-1,NA,NA,CASGTNSRGTEAFF,TGCGCCAGCGGTACTAATAGCAGGGGAACTGAAGCTTTCTTT
TRBV11-3,TRBJ2-3,TRBD2,once,CASSLSAGGPDTQYF,TGTGCCAGCAGCTTAAGTGCGGGAGGGCCGGATACGCAGTATTTT
TRBV9,TRBJ1-6,TRBD1,once,CASSVGTGTSPLHF,TGTGCCAGCAGCGTAGGGACAGGGACTTCACCCCTCCACTTT
TRBV28,TRBJ2-1,TRBD2,NA,CASRTLMGLGSYNEQFF,TGTGCCAGCAGAACCTTGATGGGACTAGGGTCCTACAATGAGCAGTTCTTC
TRBV28,TRBJ2-7,TRBD1,once,CASSSPGGRNEQYF,TGTGCCAGCAGTTCACCAGGGGGCAGGAACGAGCAGTACTTC
TRBV5-1,TRBJ1-2,NA,NA,CASSFELNYGYTF,TGCGCCAGCAGCTTTGAACTTAACTATGGCTACACCTTC
TRBV30,TRBJ2-1,TRBD2,NA,CALEGGVSYNEQFF,TGTGCCTTGGAGGGAGGGGTTTCCTACAATGAGCAGTTCTTC
TRBV7-2,TRBJ2-7,NA,NA,CASSLDGGRGYEQYF,TGTGCCAGCAGCTTAGATGGTGGCAGGGGTTACGAGCAGTACTTC
TRBV30,TRBJ2-3,TRBD2,NA,CAWSARGGTDTQYF,TGTGCCTGGAGTGCCCGGGGGGGCACAGATACGCAGTATTTT
TRBV28,TRBJ2-7,NA,NA,CASSLEAGRTYEQYF,TGTGCCAGCAGTCTGGAGGCGGGCCGCACCTACGAGCAGTACTTC
TRBV7-9,TRBJ1-1,TRBD1,few,CASSRDRDLNTEAFF,TGTGCCAGCAGCAGAGACAGGGACCTGAACACTGAAGCTTTCTTT
TRBV29-1,TRBJ2-1,TRBD2,NA,CSVERTSGSNEQFF,TGCAGCGTTGAGAGGACTAGCGGGAGCAATGAGCAGTTCTTC
TRBV29-1,TRBJ1-2,TRBD1,NA,CSVKGQGAPGYTF,TGCAGCGTCAAAGGACAGGGGGCTCCTGGCTACACCTTC
TRBV4-3,TRBJ1-2,TRBD1,NA,CASSLQGQDYGYTF,TGCGCCAGCAGCCTCCAAGGACAGGACTATGGCTACACCTTC
TRBV7-9,TRBJ2-2,TRBD2,NA,CASSPRLAANTGELFF,TGTGCCAGCAGCCCGAGACTAGCGGCCAACACCGGGGAGCTGTTTTTT
TRBV28,TRBJ1-2,NA,NA,CASSLRGAYGYTF,TGTGCCAGCAGTTTAAGAGGAGCCTATGGCTACACCTTC
TRBV28,TRBJ1-2,TRBD1,NA,CASSLRDSAYGYTF,TGTGCCAGCAGTTTGCGGGACAGCGCATATGGCTACACCTTC
TRBV5-4,TRBJ2-7,NA,NA,CASSFRTGVPYEQYF,TGTGCCAGCAGCTTCAGAACGGGGGTCCCCTACGAGCAGTACTTC
TRBV19,TRBJ2-3,TRBD2,few,CASSGLAGADTQYF,TGTGCCAGTAGTGGACTAGCGGGAGCAGATACGCAGTATTTT
TRBV19,TRBJ1-3,NA,once,CASTTLFPSGNTIYF,TGTGCCAGCACAACCCTCTTTCCCTCTGGAAACACCATATATTTT
TRBV28,TRBJ1-4,NA,NA,CASSGEKLFF,TGTGCCAGCTCCGGTGAAAAACTGTTTTTT
TRBV10-3,TRBJ2-5,TRBD2,NA,CAISERGGQETQYF,TGTGCCATCAGTGAACGGGGGGGCCAAGAGACCCAGTACTTC
TRBV7-9,TRBJ1-1,TRBD1,NA,CASSLGQVGTGNTEAFF,TGTGCCAGCAGCTTAGGACAGGTGGGGACAGGGAACACTGAAGCTTTCTTT
TRBV27,TRBJ2-5,TRBD2,NA,CASSGRLAGLQETQYF,TGTGCCAGCAGTGGACGACTAGCGGGATTACAAGAGACCCAGTACTTC
TRBV27,TRBJ2-3,NA,NA,CASSFNLGADTQYF,TGTGCCAGCAGTTTTAATCTGGGCGCAGATACGCAGTATTTT
TRBV11-3,TRBJ2-5,TRBD2,NA,CASTKRVSGSGETQYF,TGTGCCAGCACCAAGAGGGTTAGCGGGAGTGGGGAGACCCAGTACTTC
TRBV9,TRBJ2-1,NA,NA,CASSALRGYNEQFF,TGTGCCAGCAGCGCCCTGCGGGGATACAATGAGCAGTTCTTC
TRBV27,TRBJ1-5,NA,NA,CASKTAVSNQPQHF,TGTGCCAGCAAAACAGCTGTTAGCAATCAGCCCCAGCATTTT
TRBV14,TRBJ1-6,TRBD1,once,CASSHPIPGQGFSPLHF,TGTGCCAGCAGCCATCCCATACCGGGACAGGGGTTTTCACCCCTCCACTTT
TRBV5-1,TRBJ1-1,NA,NA,CASSLRGGAEAFF,TGCGCCAGCAGCTTGAGAGGGGGGGCTGAAGCTTTCTTT
TRBV28,TRBJ2-7,NA,NA,CASSSRDSDVTYEQYF,TGTGCCAGCAGCAGCCGTGACAGCGACGTCACCTACGAGCAGTACTTC
TRBV7-8,TRBJ2-1,NA,NA,CASSSRRNNEQFF,TGTGCCAGCAGCTCGAGGAGGAACAATGAGCAGTTCTTC
TRBV14,TRBJ1-1,NA,NA,CASSHRTVEAFF,TGTGCCAGCAGCCACCGGACAGTAGAAGCTTTCTTT
TRBV5-1,TRBJ1-4,TRBD1,NA,CASSPSQGSGEKLFF,TGCGCCAGCAGCCCGTCACAGGGGAGTGGAGAAAAACTGTTTTTT
TRBV5-1,TRBJ2-1,TRBD2,once,CASSFVGTSLLYNEQFF,TGCGCCAGCAGCTTTGTCGGGACTAGCCTACTCTACAATGAGCAGTTCTTC
TRBV11-2,TRBJ1-6,NA,NA,CASRPTANSPLHF,TGTGCCAGCAGACCGACAGCCAATTCACCCCTCCACTTT
TRBV27,TRBJ1-6,NA,NA,CASSPAGIPYNSPLHF,TGTGCCAGCAGTCCCGCTGGCATTCCCTATAATTCACCCCTCCACTTT
TRBV27,TRBJ2-2,NA,NA,CASSLSRRGINTGELFF,TGTGCCAGCAGTTTATCGAGGCGGGGCATTAACACCGGGGAGCTGTTTTTT
TRBV27,TRBJ2-7,TRBD1,NA,CASSSTGTGRHEQYF,TGTGCCAGCAGTTCAACCGGGACAGGGAGACACGAGCAGTACTTC
TRBV5-4,TRBJ1-1,NA,NA,CASSLRQNTEAFF,TGTGCCAGCAGCTTGCGACAGAACACTGAAGCTTTCTTT
TRBV12-5,TRBJ1-2,NA,once,CASGLGGGSYGYTF,TGTGCTAGTGGTTTGGGGGGAGGGAGCTATGGCTACACCTTC
TRBV5-1,TRBJ1-1,NA,NA,CASSSGNTEAFF,TGCGCCAGCAGCTCCGGGAACACTGAAGCTTTCTTT
TRBV25-1,TRBJ2-7,TRBD2,NA,CASSPWGGRQNEQYF,TGTGCCAGCAGTCCCTGGGGCGGGAGGCAGAACGAGCAGTACTTC
TRBV28,TRBJ1-1,TRBD1,NA,CASSTGGEFEAFF,TGTGCCAGCAGTACAGGGGGCGAATTTGAAGCTTTCTTT
TRBV9,TRBJ1-1,NA,NA,CASSVAGRDTEAFF,TGTGCCAGCAGCGTAGCCGGTCGGGACACTGAAGCTTTCTTT
TRBV9,TRBJ1-1,NA,NA,CASSAQDMNTEAFF,TGTGCCAGCAGCGCCCAGGACATGAACACTGAAGCTTTCTTT